A selection of T cell receptor beta chains follows, all from one sample in a study of blood T cell repertoires in COVID-19. Clones were read by immunoSEQ multiplex PCR, and TCRdb kept only the in-frame ones, dropping some. The profile shows 200,000 to 250,000 clones, around 84% of them singletons. Sample: peripheral blood. The receptors here all came from a woman older than 75 with active or convalescent COVID-19. CDR3s include the opening cysteine and the closing phenylalanine or tryptophan. A D gene is named only where the DNA matches it firmly. Only part of the rows carry a size: once, few, many, or a class if the clone is expanded.

J	V	D	size	CDR3	DNA
TRBJ2-7	TRBV29-1	TRBD2	-	CSVASGSYEQYF	TGCAGCGTTGCTAGCGGGAGCTACGAGCAGTACTTC
TRBJ2-6	TRBV7-3	-	-	CASSLSGSGANVLTF	TGTGCCAGCAGCTTATCAGGCTCTGGGGCCAACGTCCTGACTTTC
TRBJ2-5	TRBV5-4	-	-	CASSFGGPTQETQYF	TGTGCCAGCAGCTTTGGCGGTCCTACTCAAGAGACCCAGTACTTC
TRBJ1-1	TRBV3-1/TRBV3-2	-	once	CASSQQGGTEAFF	TGTGCCAGCAGCCAACAGGGAGGCACTGAAGCTTTCTTT
TRBJ1-1	TRBV2	-	-	CASRVYVDTEAFF	TGTGCCAGCAGAGTCTACGTGGACACTGAAGCTTTCTTT
TRBJ1-4	TRBV18	-	-	CASSPAGGDDEKLFF	TGTGCCAGCTCACCGGCGGGGGGCGACGATGAAAAACTGTTTTTT
TRBJ2-4	TRBV18	TRBD1	once	CASSPRDSKNIQYF	TGTGCCAGCTCACCCCGGGACAGCAAAAACATTCAGTACTTC
TRBJ1-5	TRBV9	-	-	CASSLGGSNQPQHF	TGTGCCAGCAGCCTCGGGGGTTCCAATCAGCCCCAGCATTTT
TRBJ1-2	TRBV29-1	TRBD1	few	CSVEGGTGGLYGYTF	TGCAGCGTTGAAGGCGGGACAGGGGGACTGTATGGCTACACCTTC
TRBJ2-1	TRBV11-3	-	-	CASSGRAHNEQFF	TGTGCCAGCAGCGGCAGGGCGCACAATGAGCAGTTCTTC
TRBJ2-1	TRBV5-4	TRBD1	-	CASSALFRGQGAPNEQFF	TGTGCCAGCAGCGCCCTCTTCCGGGGACAGGGGGCGCCAAATGAGCAGTTCTTC